The sequence of this T cell receptor (beta chain) was determined in a study of blood T cells in healthy people across ages. Across the study: Through template switching, about one barcoded beta molecule was captured per two T cells, as measured in model experiments.

It was with a sample-barcoded 5' primer and a J-beta primer mix that a second PCR of roughly 7 to 12 cycles was run. TCRdb used MiXCR to reprocess the 5' RACE reads, holding one entry per CDR3 protein. The sample consists of under 850,000 distinct CDR3 sequences, about 36% of them appearing once. In this sample, this clonotype turned up a few times. The antigen is undetermined. Study-level findings and limits: Older age coincided with a roughly linear decline in TCR beta diversity per million T cells.

Sequences were obtained from blood. This receptor was taken from a man younger than 35 in good health.

The chain's CDR3 is CASSLFWDRGFDQPQHF. The CDR3 DNA sequence: TGTGCCAGCAGCTTGTTCTGGGACAGGGGTTTCGATCAGCCCCAGCATTTT. This sequence joins TRBV5-5 and TRBJ1-5, with 10 positions matching TRBD1. This CDR3 contains 17 residues. With 1 base clipped from V and 5 bases from J, the junction kept 9 bases outside the gene matches. Germline loops: CDR1 SGHKS, CDR2 YYEKEE (reference sequence).